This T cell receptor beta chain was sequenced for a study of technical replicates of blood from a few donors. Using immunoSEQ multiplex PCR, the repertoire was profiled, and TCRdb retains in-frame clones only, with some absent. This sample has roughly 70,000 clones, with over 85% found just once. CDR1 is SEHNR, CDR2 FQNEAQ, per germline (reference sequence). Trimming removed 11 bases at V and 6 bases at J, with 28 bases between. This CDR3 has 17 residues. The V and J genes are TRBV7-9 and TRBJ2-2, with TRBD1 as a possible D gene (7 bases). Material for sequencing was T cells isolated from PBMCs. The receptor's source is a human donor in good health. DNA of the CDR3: TGTGCCGCACTCTGGCCCAGGGGGGAAGCGGTCGCCGGGGAGCTGTTTTTT. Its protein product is CAALWPRGEAVAGELFF.